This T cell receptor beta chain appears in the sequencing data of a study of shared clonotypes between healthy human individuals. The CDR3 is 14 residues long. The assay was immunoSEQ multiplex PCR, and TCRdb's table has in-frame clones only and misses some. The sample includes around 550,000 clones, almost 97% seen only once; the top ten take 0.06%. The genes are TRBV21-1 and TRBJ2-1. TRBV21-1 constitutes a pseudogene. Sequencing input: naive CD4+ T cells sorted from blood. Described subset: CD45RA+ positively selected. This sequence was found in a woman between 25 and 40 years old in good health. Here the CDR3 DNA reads TGTGCCAGCAGCAAAGGGACGGAATACAATGAGCAGTTCTTC. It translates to CASSKGTEYNEQFF.